Included here is one T cell receptor (beta chain) sequence, with context. The antigen is unknown. Produced via immunoSEQ multiplex PCR; TCRdb's table is partial and in-frame only. The table records about 600,000 clones, about 96% of them present only once. The data derive from a study of shared clonotypes between healthy human individuals. The study's findings and limits: The rarefaction results pointed to incomplete sorted-subset sequencing despite large depth. About 5% of naive CD4 clonotypes were common to several donors.

The CDR3 runs to 13 residues. The V end lost 2 bases, the J end lost 8 bases, and 12 bases lay between the germline ends. Germline lookup yields CDR1 MNHEY and CDR2 SVGAGI. This rearrangement joins TRBV6-5 to TRBJ1-2; tentatively, D is TRBD1 (5 bases). The receptor was isolated from a young woman in good health. Source material: naive CD4+ T cells sorted from blood. The sample's subset: CD45RA+ positively selected. This chain's CDR3 is CASSYRGDEGYTF. DNA of the CDR3: TGTGCCAGCAGTTACAGAGGGGACGAAGGCTACACCTTC.